This T cell receptor beta chain was documented in a study of CD8 T cell repertoires and HIV-1 epitope variants. For the study at large: Enriched T cells were co-cultured with equal autologous T cell-negative cells.

Study-wide points: This assay reports beta chains of antigen-expanded cells, not T cell function.

On this clone: The antigen is undetermined.

TCR beta CDR3 was sequenced at survey depth on immunoSEQ. Profiled with immunoSEQ multiplex PCR; TCRdb holds only in-frame clones, not every one. The sample has about 3,100 clones; just under 70% are singletons. The CDR3 covers 12 residues. V was trimmed by 8 bases and J by 4 bases, leaving 11 bases between them. CDR1 is MNHEY, CDR2 SVGAGI, per germline. This TCR came from a male donor with HIV. This chain joins TRBV6-5 and TRBJ1-1, with no clear D. Specimen: cultured CD8+ T cells derived from PBMCs. The CDR3 region has the DNA TGTGCCAGCCGAGACTCTGGCACTGAAGCTTTCTTT. Amino acid sequence: CASRDSGTEAFF.